Listed below are T cell receptor beta chains from one sample, sequenced in a study of CD8 T cells in ankylosing spondylitis. TCRdb used MiXCR to reprocess the 5' RACE reads, holding one entry per CDR3 protein. The sample has hundreds of thousands of distinct CDR3 sequences, 12% seen once; the top ten hold around 0.51%. The sequenced sample consisted of blood, either unsorted or a sorted T cell fraction (not recorded which). All receptors derive from a male donor with ankylosing spondylitis. Both conserved end residues are part of each CDR3. The order of the fields is clone size, V gene, CDR3 length, CDR3 protein. Rows may omit the clone size; those that give it use once, few, many or a size class.

. | TRBV10-3 | 14 | CAISSGSRRETQYF
few | TRBV10-3 | 12 | CAIGQGGDTQYF
many | TRBV29-1 | 13 | CSGKGQWNTEAFF
. | TRBV6-2/TRBV6-3 | 13 | CASRRQGNYEQYF
few | TRBV7-6 | 14 | CASSIEGAAYEQYF
few | TRBV20-1 | 15 | CSARTGAENTDTQYF
many | TRBV5-1 | 14 | CASSLVGQQETQYF
. | TRBV4-3 | 15 | CASSQLAGGQGELFF
few | TRBV27 | 15 | CASSFIGGGRETQYF
. | TRBV7-7 | 14 | CASSLERTTDTQYF
many | TRBV2 | 15 | CASSVSGRPGDEQFF
. | TRBV7-2 | 15 | CASSLVSTGTDTQYF
few | TRBV5-1 | 15 | CASSLGVSFYNEQFF
many | TRBV4-1 | 15 | CASSQDAGGKTEAFF
few | TRBV5-1 | 15 | CASSLQASSTDTQYF
. | TRBV6-5 | 15 | CASSYRIAGGETQYF
many | TRBV9 | 13 | CASSAGPGYGYTF
few | TRBV20-1 | 13 | CSARVQGLGGYTF
many | TRBV7-2 | 14 | CASRSRALNYGYTF
. | TRBV5-6 | 15 | CASRPYDREDYGYTF
few | TRBV9 | 14 | CASTSGTGNEKLFF
. | TRBV28 | 15 | CASSFVGTGYNEQYF
. | TRBV20-1 | 12 | CSASSGMETQYF
many | TRBV30 | 13 | CAWILLGISEAFF